This T cell receptor (beta chain) is drawn from a study of beta chain features in type 1 diabetes. Overall study: When patients were set against healthy donors, age, gender and cell yields were similar.

General observations from the study: Sequencing of cDNA might inflate the share of cells that strongly express TCR. Within the patient group, naive, central memory and Treg TCRB repertoires appeared more similar to each other than within healthy donors. The study notes PCR might favor shorter templates equally in patients and controls. Type 1 diabetes patients showed a moderate but significant shortening of TCRB CDR3s in all four CD4+ subsets.

V lost 6 bases and J 10 bases, leaving 10 bases between the germline ends. The CDR3 is made up of 11 amino acids. Germline V gene lookup returns CDR1 MNHNS and CDR2 SASEGT. Reverse transcribing all isolated RNA meant expressed TCRB transcripts were sequenced. TCRdb's table, derived via immunoSEQ multiplex PCR, lists solely in-frame clones and lacks some. The table lists under 350,000 clones, about 23% of them singletons, with around 0.012% in the top ten. Only a few counts were recorded for this clone. Its antigen remains unidentified. The chain links TRBV6-1 to TRBJ2-4, with a tentative D call TRBD2 (5 bases). The clonotype was recovered from a woman aged 25 to 39 with type 1 diabetes. Material: naive CD4+ T cells from blood. This CDR3 is CASRDTRIQYF. DNA of the CDR3: TGTGCCAGCAGGGATACTAGGATTCAGTACTTC.